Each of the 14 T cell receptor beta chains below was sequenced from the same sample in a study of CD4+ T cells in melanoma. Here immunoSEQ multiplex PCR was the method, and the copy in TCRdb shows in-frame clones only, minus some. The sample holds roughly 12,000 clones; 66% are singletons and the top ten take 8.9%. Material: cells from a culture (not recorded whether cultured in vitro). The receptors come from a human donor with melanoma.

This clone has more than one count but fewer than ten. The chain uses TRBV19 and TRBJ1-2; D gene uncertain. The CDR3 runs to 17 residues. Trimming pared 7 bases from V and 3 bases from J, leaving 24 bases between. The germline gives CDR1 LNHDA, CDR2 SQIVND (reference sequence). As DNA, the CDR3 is TGTGCCAGTACCCTTCGGGTTTCTTCACTTGGTGACTATGGCTACACCTTC. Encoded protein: CASTLRVSSLGDYGYTF.

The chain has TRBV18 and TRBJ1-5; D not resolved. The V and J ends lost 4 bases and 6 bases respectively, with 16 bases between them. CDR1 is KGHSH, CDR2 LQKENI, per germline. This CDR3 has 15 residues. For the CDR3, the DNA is TGTGCCAGCTCACAATCGCGTACCGGGCTTCAGCCCCAGCATTTT. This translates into CASSQSRTGLQPQHF.

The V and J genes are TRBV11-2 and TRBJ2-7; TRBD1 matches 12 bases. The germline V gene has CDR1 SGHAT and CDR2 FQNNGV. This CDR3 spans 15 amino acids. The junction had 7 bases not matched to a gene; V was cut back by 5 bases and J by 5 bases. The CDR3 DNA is TGTGCCAGCAGCCGCCGGGGACAGGGGGCAAACGAGCAGTACTTC. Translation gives CASSRRGQGANEQYF.

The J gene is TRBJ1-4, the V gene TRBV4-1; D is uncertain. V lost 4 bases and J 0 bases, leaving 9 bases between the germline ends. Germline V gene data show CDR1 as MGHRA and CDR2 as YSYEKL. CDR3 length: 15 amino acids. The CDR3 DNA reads TGCGCCAGCAGCCCACCCGGGTCAACTAATGAAAAACTGTTTTTT. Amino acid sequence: CASSPPGSTNEKLFF.

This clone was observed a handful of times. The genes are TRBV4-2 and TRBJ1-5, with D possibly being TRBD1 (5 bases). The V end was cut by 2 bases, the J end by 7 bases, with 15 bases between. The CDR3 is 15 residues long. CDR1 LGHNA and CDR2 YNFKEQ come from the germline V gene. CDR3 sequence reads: CASSQLLWGEQPQHF. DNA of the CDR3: TGTGCCAGCAGCCAACTGCTCTGGGGGGAACAGCCCCAGCATTTT.

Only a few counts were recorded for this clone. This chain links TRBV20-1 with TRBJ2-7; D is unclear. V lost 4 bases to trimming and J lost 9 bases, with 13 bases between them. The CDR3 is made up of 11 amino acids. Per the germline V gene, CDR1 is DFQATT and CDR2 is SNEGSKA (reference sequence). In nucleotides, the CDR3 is TGCAGTGCTACCAATCCCCTGGGGCAGTACTTC. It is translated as CSATNPLGQYF.

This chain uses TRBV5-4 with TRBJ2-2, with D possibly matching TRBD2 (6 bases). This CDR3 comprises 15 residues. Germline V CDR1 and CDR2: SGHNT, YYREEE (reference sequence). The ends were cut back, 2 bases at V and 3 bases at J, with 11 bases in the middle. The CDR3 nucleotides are TGTGCCAGCAGCTTCGGGACTCTCGACACCGGGGAGCTGTTTTTT. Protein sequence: CASSFGTLDTGELFF. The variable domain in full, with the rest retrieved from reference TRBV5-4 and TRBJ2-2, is ETGVTQSPTHLIKTRGQQVTLRCSSQSGHNTVSWYQQALGQGPQFIFQYYREEENGRGNFPPRFSGLQFPNYSSELNVNALELDDSALYLCASSFGTLDTGELFFGEGSRLTVL.

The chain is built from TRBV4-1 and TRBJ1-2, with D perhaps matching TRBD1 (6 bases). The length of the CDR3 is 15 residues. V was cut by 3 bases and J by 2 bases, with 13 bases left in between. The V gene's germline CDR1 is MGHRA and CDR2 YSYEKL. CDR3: CASSQTGTQNYGYTF. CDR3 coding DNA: TGCGCCAGCAGCCAGACCGGGACACAGAACTATGGCTACACCTTC.

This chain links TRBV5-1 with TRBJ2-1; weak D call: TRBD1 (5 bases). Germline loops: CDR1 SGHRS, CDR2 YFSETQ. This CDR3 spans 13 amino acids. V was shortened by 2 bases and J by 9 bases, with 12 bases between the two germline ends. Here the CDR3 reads CASSLGAIVEQFF. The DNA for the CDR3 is TGCGCCAGCAGCTTAGGGGCCATCGTTGAGCAGTTCTTC. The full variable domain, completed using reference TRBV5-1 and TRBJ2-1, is KAGVTQTPRYLIKTRGQQVTLSCSPISGHRSVSWYQQTPGQGLQFLFEYFSETQRNKGNFPGRFSGRQFSNSRSEMNVSTLELGDSALYLCASSLGAIVEQFFGPGTRLTVL.

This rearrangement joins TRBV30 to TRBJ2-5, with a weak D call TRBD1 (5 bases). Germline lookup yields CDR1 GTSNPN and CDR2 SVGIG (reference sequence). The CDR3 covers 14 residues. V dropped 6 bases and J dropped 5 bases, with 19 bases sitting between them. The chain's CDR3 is CACRDQGARETQYF. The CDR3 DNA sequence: TGTGCCTGTAGAGACCAGGGCGCGAGGGAGACCCAGTACTTC.

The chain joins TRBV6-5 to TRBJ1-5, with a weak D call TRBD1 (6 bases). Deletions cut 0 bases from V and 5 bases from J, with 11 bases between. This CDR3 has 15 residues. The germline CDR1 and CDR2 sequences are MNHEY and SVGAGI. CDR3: CASSYSRGKDQPQHF. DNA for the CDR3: TGTGCCAGCAGTTACTCTAGGGGGAAGGATCAGCCCCAGCATTTT.

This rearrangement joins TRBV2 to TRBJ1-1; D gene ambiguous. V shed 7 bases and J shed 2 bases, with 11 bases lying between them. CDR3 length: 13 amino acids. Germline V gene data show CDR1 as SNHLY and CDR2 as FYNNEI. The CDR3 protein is CASTEGRNTEAFF. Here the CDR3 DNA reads TGTGCCAGCACCGAGGGCCGAAACACTGAAGCTTTCTTT.

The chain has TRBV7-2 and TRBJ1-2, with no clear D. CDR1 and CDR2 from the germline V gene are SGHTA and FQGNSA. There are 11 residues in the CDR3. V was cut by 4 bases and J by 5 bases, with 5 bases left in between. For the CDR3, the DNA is TGTGCCAGCAGCTCATATTATGGCTACACCTTC. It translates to CASSSYYGYTF.

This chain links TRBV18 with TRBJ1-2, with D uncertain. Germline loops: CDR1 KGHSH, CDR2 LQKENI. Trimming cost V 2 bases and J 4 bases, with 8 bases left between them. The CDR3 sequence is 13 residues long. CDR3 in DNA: TGTGCCAGCTCACCAGTACAGAGCTATGGCTACACCTTC. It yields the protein CASSPVQSYGYTF.